The next 32 T cell receptor beta chains were all read from a single sample in a study of T-cell reconstitution after alpha-beta-depleted transplantation in children (dated by TCRdb to about 2016). The library was generated by PCR. Sequencing took place on an Illumina HiSeq 2500. TCR libraries were prepared with molecular barcoding, using unique molecular identifiers to normalize TCRbeta repertoire quantification. TCRdb's own reprocessing of the public reads used fastp at Q25 and MiXCR and kept productive beta chains. Merged by CDR3 protein, the rows form single entries marked with the most common genes and DNA. The sample table lists some 200,000 distinct CDR3 sequences, around 10% of them with a count of one. The leading ten clones occupy 5% to 7% of the sample. This specimen was PBMCs from the stem cell graft donor, taken from the stem cell graft. Receptors originate from a human donor who donated a stem cell graft to a child with acute lymphoblastic leukemia.

This clonotype was observed at least ten times. The CDR3 protein is CASSLAPGSGQETQYF. The CDR3 nucleotides read TGCGCCAGCAGCTTGGCCCCAGGGAGCGGTCAAGAGACCCAGTACTTC. This chain uses TRBV5-1 with TRBJ2-5; D may correspond to TRBD1 or TRBD2 (5 bases each). From germline, CDR1 is SGHRS and CDR2 YFSETQ. CDR3 size: 16 residues. Deletions cut 0 bases from V and 2 bases from J, with 14 bases between.

This chain connects TRBV7-9 to TRBJ2-5, with D maybe TRBD2 (6 bases). CDR1 is SEHNR and CDR2 is FQNEAQ in the germline V gene (reference sequence). The V end was cut by 2 bases, the J end by 5 bases, with 9 bases between. The CDR3 runs 13 residues. The CDR3 loop is CASSLYGGETQYF. The CDR3 nucleotides are TGTGCCAGCAGCTTATACGGGGGTGAGACCCAGTACTTC.

In this sample, this clonotype turned up a few times. The chain employs TRBV5-1 and TRBJ1-6; D may be TRBD1 (5 bases). This CDR3 comprises 16 residues. V lost 4 bases and J 5 bases, leaving 16 bases between the germline ends. Germline CDR1 reads SGHRS; CDR2 reads YFSETQ. The CDR3 sequence is CASSPTVLGDNSPLHF. Written as DNA, the CDR3 is TGCGCCAGCAGCCCGACAGTCCTCGGGGATAATTCACCCCTCCACTTT.

This clonotype has at least ten counts. The rearrangement uses TRBV20-1 and TRBJ1-1, with D hard to call. Germline V gives CDR1 DFQATT, CDR2 SNEGSKA (reference sequence). CDR3 length: 11 amino acids. The V gene lost 6 bases and the J gene lost 4 bases, with 9 bases spanning the gap. The CDR3 DNA reads TGCAGTGCCGCCTCGGGCACTGAAGCTTTCTTT. Translated: CSAASGTEAFF.

This clonotype came up many times. CDR3 loop: CASSSAGYNEQFF. The CDR3 nucleotides are TGTGCCAGCAGTTCGGCGGGGTACAATGAGCAGTTCTTC. The V gene is TRBV27, the J gene TRBJ2-1, with TRBD2 as a possible D gene (6 bases). The CDR3 extends over 13 amino acids. Germline CDR1 reads MNHEY; CDR2 reads SMNVEV (reference sequence). Deletions cut 4 bases from V and 4 bases from J, with 8 bases between.

The J gene is TRBJ1-2, the V gene TRBV10-3; D perhaps matches TRBD1 (5 bases). CDR1 is ENHRY, CDR2 SYGVKD, per germline. The CDR3 contains 17 residues. V shed 0 bases and J shed 2 bases, with 16 bases lying between them. The DNA of the CDR3 is TGTGCCATCAGTGAGTCGGGCAGGGTTGGCACGAACTATGGCTACACCTTC. Translating gives CAISESGRVGTNYGYTF.

There are a few counts of this clonotype. This chain uses TRBV28 with TRBJ1-2, with 10 positions matching TRBD1. Germline V gives CDR1 MDHEN, CDR2 SYDVKM. V lost 3 bases to trimming and J lost 4 bases; unmatched junction nucleotides: 14. The CDR3 runs to 18 residues. In DNA, the CDR3 is TGTGCCAGCAGTTTGGAGGGACAGGGGCTTTCGGGCCCCTATGGCTACACCTTC. It codes for CASSLEGQGLSGPYGYTF.

On this clonotype itself: This clone may be a read error of a much larger clone one base away. The rearrangement uses TRBV3-1 and TRBJ1-4, with 7 nucleotides matching TRBD1. This CDR3 has 14 residues. Per germline, CDR1 LGHDT and CDR2 YNNKEL (reference sequence). CDR3 sequence reads: CANSATGVEEKLFF. The CDR3 region has the DNA TGTGCCAACAGCGCAACAGGGGTAGAGGAAAAACTGTTTTTT.

This clonotype was detected only a few times. The V call is TRBV7-4, the J call TRBJ2-4; 16 bases match TRBD2. The CDR3 spans 18 residues. Germline trimming cut 3 bases from V and 3 bases from J; bases unmatched to any gene: 5. The germline gives CDR1 SGHVT, CDR2 SQSDAQ. CDR3 DNA sequence: TGTGCCAGCAGCTTTGGGACTAGCGGGGGGGTTGGCAAAAACATTCAGTACTTC. Its protein product is CASSFGTSGGVGKNIQYF.

This chain connects TRBV24-1 to TRBJ2-5; 7 bases fit TRBD1. Germline CDR1 and CDR2: KGHDR and SFDVKD. Unmatched junction bases numbered 5, after V lost 0 bases and J lost 2 bases. This CDR3 is 16 amino acids long. This CDR3 is CATSDLRDRLQETQYF. The CDR3 coding sequence is TGTGCCACCAGTGATTTGCGGGACAGACTACAAGAGACCCAGTACTTC.

V and J are TRBV30 and TRBJ2-2, with D perhaps TRBD1 (6 bases). Trimming took 3 bases from V and 4 from J, leaving 12 bases between them. This CDR3 comprises 14 residues. CDR1 and CDR2 (germline): GTSNPN, SVGIG (reference sequence). CDR3 residues: CAWRGGVGTGELFF. The CDR3 nucleotides are TGTGCCTGGAGAGGGGGAGTGGGCACCGGGGAGCTGTTTTTT.

The V gene is TRBV7-2, the J gene TRBJ1-2, with D hard to call. CDR1 SGHTA and CDR2 FQGNSA come from the germline V gene. Between the trimmed V and J ends, which lost 4 bases and 2 bases, there was a span of 11 bases. The CDR3 covers 14 residues. Here the CDR3 reads CASSSAGKNYGYTF. For the CDR3, the DNA is TGTGCCAGCAGCTCCGCGGGTAAAAACTATGGCTACACCTTC.

The V call is TRBV24-1, the J call TRBJ2-5, with D maybe TRBD1 (5 bases). This CDR3 contains 17 residues. V lost 5 bases, J lost 0 bases, and 18 bases lay in between. Germline CDR1 reads KGHDR; CDR2 reads SFDVKD. In DNA form, the CDR3 reads TGTGCCACCAGTGGGCCGTATTTAGGACATTACCAAGAGACCCAGTACTTC. Translation gives CATSGPYLGHYQETQYF.

This clonotype was seen repeatedly, ten times or more. The chain combines TRBV10-3 with TRBJ2-7; 8 bases agree with TRBD1. Trimming cost V 3 bases and J 2 bases; bases outside gene matches: 6. The V gene's germline CDR1 is ENHRY and CDR2 SYGVKD. This CDR3 has 15 residues. CDR3 amino acids: CAISERDRKAYEQYF. CDR3 coding DNA: TGTGCCATCAGTGAAAGGGACAGGAAGGCCTACGAGCAGTACTTC.

The chain joins TRBV19 to TRBJ2-2; 9 bases match TRBD1. V lost 7 bases, J lost 4 bases, and 4 bases stayed unmatched. CDR3 length: 14 residues. The germline CDR1 and CDR2 sequences are LNHDA and SQIVND (reference sequence). The CDR3 nucleotides are TGTGCCAGTAAGAAGGACAGGGGCACCGGGGAGCTGTTTTTT. This encodes CASKKDRGTGELFF.

The chain has TRBV12-3 or TRBV12-4 and TRBJ2-7; the D call may be TRBD1 or TRBD2 (5 bases each). The CDR3 is 17 residues long. V was trimmed by 5 bases and J by 3 bases, leaving 23 bases between them. Here the CDR3 reads CASSPVSGPRYRYEQYF. CDR3 coding DNA: TGTGCCAGCAGTCCTGTATCGGGGCCTCGGTACCGCTACGAGCAGTACTTC.

This clonotype was picked up many times. The CDR3 spells CASSPPSLQETQYF. CDR3 bases: TGTGCCAGCTCACCACCCAGTTTACAAGAGACCCAGTACTTC. This rearrangement joins TRBV18 to TRBJ2-5; D gene ambiguous. Deletions cut 0 bases from V and 2 bases from J, with 7 bases between. Germline V gene sequence: CDR1 KGHSH, CDR2 LQKENI. The CDR3 contains 14 residues.

This clonotype was seen repeatedly, ten times or more. The chain employs TRBV24-1 and TRBJ2-1; D may be TRBD1 or TRBD2 (7 bases each). The CDR3 is 14 amino acids. Germline loops: CDR1 KGHDR, CDR2 SFDVKD. Between the trimmed V and J ends, which lost 4 bases and 8 bases, there was a span of 14 bases. CDR3 protein: CATSESQGRDEQFF. The CDR3 bases are TGTGCCACCAGTGAGTCACAGGGGAGGGATGAGCAGTTCTTC.

This clonotype was counted between two and nine times. The chain carries TRBV4-1 and TRBJ1-1; no firm D call. The V gene's germline CDR1 is MGHRA and CDR2 YSYEKL. V lost 1 base to trimming and J lost 1 base, with 13 bases between them. The CDR3 runs to 16 residues. The DNA for the CDR3 is TGCGCCAGCAGCCAAGTGTTCCCAGCCGCGAACACTGAAGCTTTCTTT. It codes for CASSQVFPAANTEAFF.

This clonotype was found a few times. The V gene is TRBV6-5, the J gene TRBJ2-3; 8 bases align to TRBD2. The CDR3 has 18 amino acids. V lost 0 bases, J lost 1 base, and 9 bases stayed unmatched. Looked up from germline, CDR1 is MNHEY and CDR2 is SVGAGI. The CDR3 DNA is TGTGCCAGCAGTTACTCGATCGGCCTAGCGGGCGGCACAGATACGCAGTATTTT. It encodes CASSYSIGLAGGTDTQYF.

This clonotype showed up just a few times. The chain links TRBV6-2 or TRBV6-3 to TRBJ1-6; TRBD1 aligns across 11 bases. The V and J ends lost 6 bases and 8 bases, in that order; junction bases with no gene match: 6. Germline-derived CDR1 and CDR2 are MNHEY and SVGEGT. This CDR3 spans 15 amino acids. CDR3 region: CASSPWGQGDSPLHF. In nucleotides, the CDR3 is TGTGCCAGCAGCCCTTGGGGACAGGGGGATTCACCCCTCCACTTT.

In its sample, this clonotype was seen many times. The gene calls are TRBV5-1 and TRBJ2-5; 7 bases line up with TRBD1. With V trimmed by 3 bases and J by 0 bases, 2 bases remained unmatched. Germline V gives CDR1 SGHRS, CDR2 YFSETQ. CDR3 size: 14 residues. The CDR3 DNA sequence: TGCGCCAGCAGCTCGCAGGGGGACCAAGAGACCCAGTACTTC. Translation gives CASSSQGDQETQYF.

This clonotype showed up many times. The V and J genes are TRBV4-2 and TRBJ2-1; a weak D match, TRBD2 (5 bases). Germline CDR1 LGHNA, CDR2 YNFKEQ. V lost 0 bases and J lost 7, with 16 bases in between. This CDR3 contains 16 residues. The CDR3 bases are TGTGCCAGCAGCCAAGATCTTCGGGCTAGCAGGAATGAGCAGTTCTTC. Protein product: CASSQDLRASRNEQFF.

The sample holds many counts of this clonotype. In DNA, the CDR3 is TGCGCCAGCGCGTCGGCTAGCCCACCGAAAGGCGGGGAGACCCAGTACTTC. Translated, it gives CASASASPPKGGETQYF. The chain couples TRBV5-1 to TRBJ2-5, with D tentatively TRBD2 (5 bases). The length of the CDR3 is 17 residues. Trimming pared 7 bases from V and 5 bases from J, leaving 27 bases between. In germline, CDR1 is SGHRS, CDR2 YFSETQ.

The chain combines TRBV29-1 with TRBJ1-1, with D hard to call. The V gene's germline CDR1 is SQVTM and CDR2 ANQGSEA. The germline V and J ends were trimmed by 4 bases and 10 bases, with 13 bases remaining between them. There are 11 residues in the CDR3. The DNA for the CDR3 is TGCAGCGTTGTAGGAAGCCCGGGAGCTTTCTTT. Its protein is CSVVGSPGAFF.

This clonotype was counted a few times. The chain links TRBV7-9 to TRBJ2-6, with D tentatively TRBD1 or TRBD2 (5 bases each). With 5 bases removed from V and 6 bases from J, the gap between germline ends came to 17 bases. Germline assignment: CDR1 SEHNR and CDR2 FQNEAQ (reference sequence). The CDR3 sequence is 16 residues long. CDR3 sequence reads: CASSHIVGTAANVLTF. The DNA for the CDR3 is TGTGCCAGCAGCCACATCGTTGGGACCGCGGCCAACGTCCTGACTTTC.

This clonotype was counted only a few times. This chain joins TRBV12-3 or TRBV12-4 and TRBJ2-3; TRBD2 is a possible D gene (6 bases). This CDR3 comprises 15 residues. With 6 bases removed from V and 4 bases from J, the gap between germline ends came to 17 bases. Here the CDR3 reads CASRTGLLLPDTQYF. The CDR3 DNA sequence: TGTGCCAGCAGAACGGGACTCCTCTTACCAGATACGCAGTATTTT.

The gene calls are TRBV30 and TRBJ2-3, with TRBD1 as a possible D gene (5 bases). Germline V gene sequence: CDR1 GTSNPN, CDR2 SVGIG (reference sequence). The CDR3 runs to 13 residues. The CDR3 reads CALESFRADTQYF. The CDR3, as DNA: TGTGCATTGGAGAGTTTCAGGGCAGATACGCAGTATTTT.

CDR3 region: CSAPTGQGAFF. The CDR3 DNA follows: TGCAGTGCCCCGACGGGCCAGGGGGCTTTCTTT. The chain is built from TRBV20-1 and TRBJ1-1, with D maybe TRBD1 (6 bases). V was clipped by 6 bases and J by 11 bases, with 16 bases between them. Looked up from germline, CDR1 is DFQATT and CDR2 is SNEGSKA (reference sequence). This CDR3 is built from 11 residues.

This clonotype was seen many times. The CDR3 here is CASSLGGGATEAFF. DNA of the CDR3: TGCGCCAGCAGCCTGGGGGGTGGGGCCACTGAAGCTTTCTTT. V and J are TRBV5-1 and TRBJ1-1; tentative D call: TRBD1 (5 bases). V dropped 4 bases and J dropped 4 bases, with 14 bases sitting between them. CDR1 SGHRS and CDR2 YFSETQ come from the germline V gene. The CDR3 spans 14 residues. The full variable domain, in which reference TRBV5-1 and TRBJ1-1 provide the parts outside the CDR3, is KAGVTQTPRYLIKTRGQQVTLSCSPISGHRSVSWYQQTPGQGLQFLFEYFSETQRNKGNFPGRFSGRQFSNSRSEMNVSTLELGDSALYLCASSLGGGATEAFFGQGTRLTVV.

This clonotype was recorded a few times. The V call is TRBV5-1, the J call TRBJ1-1; D not certain. The V end lost 4 bases, the J end lost 4 bases, and 11 bases lay between the germline ends. Germline values: CDR1 SGHRS, CDR2 YFSETQ. CDR3 length: 13 residues. Here the CDR3 DNA reads TGCGCCAGCAGCCCAAGTGAGGCCACTGAAGCTTTCTTT. Amino acid sequence: CASSPSEATEAFF.

A few counts support this clonotype. This chain joins TRBV5-1 and TRBJ2-3; D may be TRBD1 (6 bases). Germline values: CDR1 SGHRS, CDR2 YFSETQ. The CDR3 totals 15 residues. Trimming left V 0 bases short and J 6 bases short, with 14 bases between. The CDR3 nucleotides read TGCGCCAGCAGCTTGGCAGGGGACCGTGGGGATACGCAGTATTTT. Residues: CASSLAGDRGDTQYF.